These T cell receptor beta chains were read from a single sample in a study of blood T cell repertoires in COVID-19. Clones were sequenced by immunoSEQ multiplex PCR, and TCRdb holds only the in-frame ones, with some missing. The sample yields around 250,000 clones, approximately 82% seen once. What was sequenced was peripheral blood. The receptors shown here come from a woman aged 80 or older with acute or convalescent COVID-19. The CDR3 runs from the conserved cysteine through the conserved F or W. Fields, in order: V gene, clone size, J gene, CDR3 protein. Some rows have no size entry. The others give once, few or many, or a class for an expanded clone.

TRBV7-9	NA	TRBJ1-2	CASSRTGGPYYGYTF
TRBV30	NA	TRBJ1-4	CAWRGAYWGEKLFF
TRBV6-4	once	TRBJ1-6	CASSEGRGLSPLHF
TRBV7-9	few	TRBJ1-3	CASSLEGVGNTIYF
TRBV15	few	TRBJ1-1	CATSRGQGTEAFF
TRBV18	NA	TRBJ2-1	CASSPSVYNEQFF
TRBV19	few	TRBJ1-1	CASSMSRNTEAFF
TRBV7-9	NA	TRBJ1-2	CASSPPGGQGNYGYTF
TRBV5-1	NA	TRBJ2-1	CASSLSGSHNEQFF
TRBV5-4	once	TRBJ2-2	CASSPDRPRELFF
TRBV15	NA	TRBJ2-3	CATSNLLGTDTQYF
TRBV10-3	NA	TRBJ2-1	CAISDPGLAGVHEQFF
TRBV10-3	NA	TRBJ2-1	CAISKDGTTVNEQFF
TRBV27	NA	TRBJ2-5	CASRLAGFQETQYF
TRBV7-9	once	TRBJ1-6	CASSFEVNSPLHF
TRBV5-6	NA	TRBJ2-3	CASSLERGGTDTQYF
TRBV5-4	NA	TRBJ1-4	CASSWGTGSFVSNEKLFF
TRBV7-2	NA	TRBJ2-7	CASSLDRGPYEQYF
TRBV28	NA	TRBJ1-2	CASNELGGDGYTF
TRBV5-6	NA	TRBJ1-2	CASSFIQGGDTF
TRBV18	NA	TRBJ2-7	CASSRGTEPAYEQYF
TRBV6-1	NA	TRBJ1-5	CASSLRQGSNQPQHF
TRBV5-1	NA	TRBJ2-1	CASSLWPSSEQFF
TRBV19	few	TRBJ2-2	CASSMESGHKTGELFF
TRBV24-1	NA	TRBJ2-1	CATSDSSLGEQFF
TRBV6-4	NA	TRBJ1-1	CASSSREGEAFF
TRBV28	NA	TRBJ1-2	CASTLAQGYNYGYTF
TRBV5-1	NA	TRBJ2-7	CASSLGQESYEQYF
TRBV7-9	NA	TRBJ2-1	CASSPTSGSYNEQFF
TRBV7-9	NA	TRBJ1-5	CASSLGTGGDQPQHF
TRBV5-1	NA	TRBJ1-6	CASSPRNDRGDSPLHF
TRBV7-6	NA	TRBJ1-2	CASSLGGQGAGGYTF
TRBV18	once	TRBJ1-6	CASSPGTGGVRSYNSPLHF
TRBV5-1	NA	TRBJ2-4	CASSLERNIKNIQYF
TRBV28	NA	TRBJ1-1	CASSLRQGEAFF
TRBV11-2	NA	TRBJ2-7	CASSLQTSGNEQYF
TRBV6-6	NA	TRBJ2-7	CASSYSSLSYEQYF
TRBV5-4	NA	TRBJ2-5	CASSPPGAETQYF
TRBV29-1	NA	TRBJ1-2	CSAGPGRGPKTYGYTF
TRBV27	NA	TRBJ2-7	CASSLRAGGHYEQYF
TRBV5-6	NA	TRBJ2-7	CASSLGASGIKYEQYF
TRBV3-1/TRBV3-2	NA	TRBJ1-2	CASSPLWTGNYGYTF
TRBV6-5	NA	TRBJ1-4	CASSYSGTMGEKLFF
TRBV7-2	NA	TRBJ1-3	CASRLQGAGNTIYF
TRBV4-1	NA	TRBJ2-3	CASSQVGGAQYF
TRBV2	once	TRBJ2-5	CASSASGQGLPEETQYF
TRBV7-3	NA	TRBJ2-3	CASSPSGGSVDTQYF
TRBV7-2	NA	TRBJ2-1	CASSSESSSYNEQFF
TRBV10-3	few	TRBJ2-7	CAISEIAGGGYEQYF
TRBV5-1	NA	TRBJ2-1	CASSLLGVKDEQFF
TRBV6-5	NA	TRBJ1-5	CASRGDRGQPQHF
TRBV20-1	NA	TRBJ1-5	CSASAGSNQPQHF
TRBV2	NA	TRBJ1-1	CASSRQGTTEAFF